Following are 9 T cell receptor beta chains from one sample sequenced in a study of T cells in localized non-small cell lung cancer. The table came from immunoSEQ multiplex PCR; TCRdb's copy has only in-frame clones and leaves some out. This table holds about 21,000 clones, about nine tenths found once. Specimen: PBMCs, collected before any cancer treatment. Receptor source: a man aged 35 to 69 with stage II squamous cell lung carcinoma.

V gene TRBV9 combines with J gene TRBJ2-3; D perhaps matches TRBD2 (5 bases). This CDR3 has 14 amino acids. Germline-derived CDR1 and CDR2 are SGDLS and YYNGEE. The V and J ends lost 1 base and 2 bases respectively, with 8 bases between them. The CDR3 here is CASSVSGLTDTQYF. The CDR3 nucleotides are TGTGCCAGCAGCGTAAGCGGTCTCACAGATACGCAGTATTTT.

This chain links TRBV11-2 with TRBJ2-2; D unclear. Germline values: CDR1 SGHAT, CDR2 FQNNGV. V was pared by 1 base and J by 1 base, with 10 bases between. The CDR3 spans 16 residues. CDR3 protein: CASSLVDSRNTGELFF. The CDR3 nucleotides read TGTGCCAGCAGCTTAGTAGACTCGCGGAACACCGGGGAGCTGTTTTTT.

CDR3 loop: CASISPVSYEQYF. The CDR3 nucleotides are TGTGCCAGCATTAGTCCAGTTTCCTACGAGCAGTACTTC. The chain couples TRBV6-5 to TRBJ2-7, with no clear D. This CDR3 is 13 amino acids long. The V gene lost 7 bases and the J gene lost 1 base, with 11 bases spanning the gap. Per germline, CDR1 MNHEY and CDR2 SVGAGI.

The gene calls are TRBV5-1 and TRBJ2-5; TRBD2 aligns across 8 bases. This CDR3 region has 17 residues. The germline V gene encodes CDR1 SGHRS and CDR2 YFSETQ. Losses at the gene ends were 2 bases for V and 3 bases for J; bases not matched to a gene: 12. CDR3 nucleotide sequence: TGCGCCAGCAGCTTCGTAGCAACGGGAGGGTTGGAAGAGACCCAGTACTTC. Its protein product is CASSFVATGGLEETQYF.

J is TRBJ2-1 and V is TRBV27; no definite D call. V lost 3 bases to trimming and J lost 13 bases, with 13 bases between them. The CDR3 consists of 12 residues. CDR1 and CDR2 from the germline V gene are MNHEY and SMNVEV (reference sequence). The CDR3 bases are TGTGCCAGCAGTTTCCCAGGAAGACATCAGTTCTTC. Amino acids: CASSFPGRHQFF.

The J gene is TRBJ2-5, the V gene TRBV19, with D possibly matching TRBD2 (5 bases). CDR3 length: 16 residues. CDR1 is LNHDA and CDR2 is SQIVND in the germline V gene (reference sequence). Trimming removed 6 bases at V and 4 bases at J, with 21 bases between. This CDR3 reads CASSIGRRGRRETQYF. CDR3 sequence (DNA): TGTGCCAGTAGCATCGGGCGACGGGGTAGACGAGAGACCCAGTACTTC.

The chain joins TRBV27 to TRBJ2-3; TRBD1 agrees at 9 bases. CDR1 is MNHEY and CDR2 is SMNVEV in the germline V gene (reference sequence). The V segment lost 0 bases and the J segment 0 bases; nucleotides outside the gene matches: 7. The CDR3 totals 18 residues. The CDR3 region has the DNA TGTGCCAGCAGTTTATCCGTGGGACAGGGACCTAGCACAGATACGCAGTATTTT. The encoded protein is CASSLSVGQGPSTDTQYF.

V is TRBV18 and J is TRBJ2-5, with D maybe TRBD1 (5 bases). Trimming removed 4 bases from V and 1 base from J, with 7 bases in between. The germline V gene has CDR1 KGHSH and CDR2 LQKENI. The length of the CDR3 is 13 residues. The CDR3 coding sequence is TGTGCCAGCTCACTGGGGCCCCAAGAGACCCAGTACTTC. Translation gives CASSLGPQETQYF.

The genes are TRBV10-1 and TRBJ2-3, with 12 bases identical to TRBD2. Germline CDR1 WNHNN, CDR2 SYGVQD (reference sequence). The CDR3 runs 15 residues. J lost 0 bases, V lost 5 bases, and 0 bases had no gene match. CDR3 amino acids: CASSTSGGSTDTQYF. CDR3 DNA sequence: TGCGCCAGCAGTACTAGCGGGGGGAGCACAGATACGCAGTATTTT.